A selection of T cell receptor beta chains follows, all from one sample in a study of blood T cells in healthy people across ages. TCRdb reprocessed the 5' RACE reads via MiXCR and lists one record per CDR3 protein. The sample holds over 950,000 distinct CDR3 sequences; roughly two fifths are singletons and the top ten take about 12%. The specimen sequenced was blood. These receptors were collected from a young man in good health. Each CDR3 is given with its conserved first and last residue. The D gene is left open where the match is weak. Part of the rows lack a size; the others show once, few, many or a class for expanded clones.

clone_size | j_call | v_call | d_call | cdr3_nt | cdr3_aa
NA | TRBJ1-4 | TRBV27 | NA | TGTGCCAGCAGTCCCACGTTCAGGAGGGGTGAAAAACTGTTTTTT | CASSPTFRRGEKLFF
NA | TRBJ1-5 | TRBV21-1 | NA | TGTGCCAGCAACCTCTGGGGGACAGCATATAGCAATCAGCCCCAGCATTTT | CASNLWGTAYSNQPQHF
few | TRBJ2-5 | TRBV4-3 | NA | TGCGCCAGCAGCAAGCGGGTCAGAGAAGAGACCCAGTACTTC | CASSKRVREETQYF
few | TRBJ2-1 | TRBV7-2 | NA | TGTGCCAGCAGCTCCTTTATCTACAATGAGCAGTTCTTC | CASSSFIYNEQFF
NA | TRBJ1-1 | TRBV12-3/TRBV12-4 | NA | TGTGCCAGCAGTTTCCCAGGGGCGAGTCGGGCTTTCTTT | CASSFPGASRAFF
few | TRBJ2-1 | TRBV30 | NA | TGTGCCTGGACGCGATTAGCGGTTGAGCAGTTCTTC | CAWTRLAVEQFF
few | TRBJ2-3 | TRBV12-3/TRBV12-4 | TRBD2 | TGTGCCAGCAGGGGCGGGGGGGACACAGATACGCAGTATTTT | CASRGGGDTDTQYF
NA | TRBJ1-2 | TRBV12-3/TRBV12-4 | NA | TGTGCCAGCAGATATACAGGCTACACCTTC | CASRYTGYTF
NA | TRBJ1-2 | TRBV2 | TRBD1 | TGTGCCAGCAGTCAGGGGGATCCTTATGGCTACACCTTC | CASSQGDPYGYTF
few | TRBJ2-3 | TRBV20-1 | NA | TGCAGTGCTGAGGTACACAGGGCTAGGAGCACAGATACGCAGTATTTT | CSAEVHRARSTDTQYF
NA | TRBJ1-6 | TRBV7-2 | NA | TGTGCCAGCAGCTTAGAGGCCAATTCACCCCTCCACTTT | CASSLEANSPLHF
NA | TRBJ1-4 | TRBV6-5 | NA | TGTGCCAGCAGTTACAACAAAGAAGAAAAACTGTTTTTT | CASSYNKEEKLFF
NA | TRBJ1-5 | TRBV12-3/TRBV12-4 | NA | TGTGCCAGCAGTTTAATCGGGAACGCCGATCAGCCCCAGCATTTT | CASSLIGNADQPQHF
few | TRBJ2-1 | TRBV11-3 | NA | TGTGCCAGCAGCTTAGGGGACGACGACTACAATGAGCAGTTCTTC | CASSLGDDDYNEQFF
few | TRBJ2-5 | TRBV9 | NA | TGTGCCAGCAGCATCGGGCCCTGGGAGACCCAGTACTTC | CASSIGPWETQYF
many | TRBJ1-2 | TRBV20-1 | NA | TGCAGTGCTAGAGGCCCGGCCGGGGGAACCTCTGATGGCTACACCTTC | CSARGPAGGTSDGYTF
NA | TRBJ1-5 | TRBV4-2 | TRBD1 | TGTGCCAGCAGCCAAGATCTTGGTGTAGGGGGCGTAAGCAATCAGCCCCAGCATTTT | CASSQDLGVGGVSNQPQHF
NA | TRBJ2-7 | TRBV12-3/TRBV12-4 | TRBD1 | TGTGCCAGCAGTTTAGCCGGGACAGGAGAATACGAGCAGTACTTC | CASSLAGTGEYEQYF
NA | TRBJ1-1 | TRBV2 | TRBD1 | TGTGCCAGCAGTAAACAGGGGGGCACTGAAGCTTTCTTT | CASSKQGGTEAFF
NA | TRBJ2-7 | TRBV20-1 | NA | TGCAGTGCTGTCCCCAGAACACCATCCTACGAGCAGTACTTC | CSAVPRTPSYEQYF
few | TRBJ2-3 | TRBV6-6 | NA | TGTGCCAGCATCAGAGGGCAGCCTAGCACAGATACGCAGTATTTT | CASIRGQPSTDTQYF
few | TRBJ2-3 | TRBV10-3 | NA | TGTGCCATCAGTGATCCCAACGGGGTAACAGATACGCAGTATTTT | CAISDPNGVTDTQYF
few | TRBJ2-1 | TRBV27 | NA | TGTGCCAGCAGTCCTCTAGGTACGGCGTCTTACAATGAGCAGTTCTTC | CASSPLGTASYNEQFF
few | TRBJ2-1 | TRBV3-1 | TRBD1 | TGTGCCAGCAGCTACGGGACAGGGGGCGGAAATGAGCAGTTCTTC | CASSYGTGGGNEQFF
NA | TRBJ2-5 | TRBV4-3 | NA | TGCGTCAGCAGCCAAGCGAACGGGGGTTCAGAGACCCAGTACTTC | CVSSQANGGSETQYF
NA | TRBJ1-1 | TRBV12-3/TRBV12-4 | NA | TGTGCCAGCAGTGATCCCCGGACAGCGAACACTGAAGCTTTCTTT | CASSDPRTANTEAFF
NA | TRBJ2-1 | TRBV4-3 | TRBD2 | TGCGCCAGCAGCCAACGCACCGGGACTAGCCGGACCACCCGTTACAATGAGCAGTTCTTC | CASSQRTGTSRTTRYNEQFF
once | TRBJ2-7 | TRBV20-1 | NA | TGCAGTGCTTCGAGCGGCCGCCGGTACAATGAGCAGTACTTC | CSASSGRRYNEQYF
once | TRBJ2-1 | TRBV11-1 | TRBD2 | TGTGCCAGCAGCTTCGCGGGGGAGAAATACAATGAGCAGTTCTTC | CASSFAGEKYNEQFF
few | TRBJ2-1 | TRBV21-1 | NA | TGTGCCAGCAGCAAAGTAGGCGCGTGGCAGTTCTTC | CASSKVGAWQFF
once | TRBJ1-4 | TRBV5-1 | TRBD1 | TGCGCCAGCGGTGACCGGGACAGAAGATTAGAAAAACTGTGTTTT | CASGDRDRRLEKLCF
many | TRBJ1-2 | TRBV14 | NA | TGTGCCAGCAGCCGCCAAACCGGCCGCTATGGCTACACCTTC | CASSRQTGRYGYTF
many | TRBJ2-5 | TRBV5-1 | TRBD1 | TGTGCCAGCAGCTTACAGGGGCAAGAGACCCAGTACTTC | CASSLQGQETQYF
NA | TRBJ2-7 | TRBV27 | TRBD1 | TGTGCCAGCTCTTCCGGGACAGGGTATAATGAGCAGTACTTC | CASSSGTGYNEQYF
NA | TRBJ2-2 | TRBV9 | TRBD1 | TGTGCCAGCAGCGCCCAGAGACAGGGGGCTATCGGGGAGCTGTTTTTT | CASSAQRQGAIGELFF
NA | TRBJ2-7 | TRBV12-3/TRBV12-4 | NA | TGTGCCAGCAGCGACAGTCTCTACAATGAGCAGTACTTC | CASSDSLYNEQYF
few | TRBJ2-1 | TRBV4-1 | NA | TGCGCCAGCAGCCCCACCGGGCGCCAATCCTACAATGAGCAGTTCTTC | CASSPTGRQSYNEQFF
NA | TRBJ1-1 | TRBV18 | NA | TGTGCCAGCTCACGAAGCTTGGGGGAGGAAGCTTTCTTT | CASSRSLGEEAFF
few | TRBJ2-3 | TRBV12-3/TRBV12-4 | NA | TGTGCCAGCAGCTTGGTTGAGGGAGGTGTGGATACGCAGTATTTT | CASSLVEGGVDTQYF
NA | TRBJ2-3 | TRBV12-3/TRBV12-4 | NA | TGTGCCAGCAGATTAGGACTGCCGCAGTATTTT | CASRLGLPQYF
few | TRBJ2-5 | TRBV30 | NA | TGTGCCTGGAGTGAGGCGCTAGCTGGAGTGGAGACCCAGTACTTC | CAWSEALAGVETQYF
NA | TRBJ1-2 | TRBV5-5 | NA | TGTGCCAGCAGCCAATCAACGAGTGACAGCCTCTATGGCTACACCTTC | CASSQSTSDSLYGYTF
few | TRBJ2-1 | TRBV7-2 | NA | TGTGCCAGCAGCTTAGCGCAGCTCCTCAATGAGCAGTTCTTC | CASSLAQLLNEQFF
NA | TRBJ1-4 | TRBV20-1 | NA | TGCAGTGCTAGAGACCAGACAGCCGCAACTAATGAAAAACTGTTTTTT | CSARDQTAATNEKLFF
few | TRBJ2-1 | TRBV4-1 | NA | TGCGCCAGCACCAGGGCGGCGGGGTTGGATGAGCAGTTCTTC | CASTRAAGLDEQFF
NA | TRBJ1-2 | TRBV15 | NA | TGTGCCACCAGCGAGGGTGGCAGGGCCTATGGCTACACCTTT | CATSEGGRAYGYTF
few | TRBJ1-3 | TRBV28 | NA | TGTGCCAGCAGCCCGGACGTAAGCTCTGGAAACACCATATATTTT | CASSPDVSSGNTIYF
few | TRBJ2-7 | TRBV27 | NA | TGTGCCAGCGCCGAACTCAGTCCCGCCGGTAGATCCTACGAGCAGTACTTC | CASAELSPAGRSYEQYF
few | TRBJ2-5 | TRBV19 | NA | TGTGCCAGTAGTACGACAGCCGTGGTTCAAGAGACCCAGTACTTC | CASSTTAVVQETQYF